A selection of T cell receptor beta chains follows, all from one sample in a study of shared clonotypes between healthy human individuals. Sequencing used immunoSEQ multiplex PCR; TCRdb keeps in-frame clones, though not all of them. The sample holds approximately 2.5 million clones, 93% seen once. The sample was naive CD4+ T cells from PBMCs. The receptors were gathered from a man between 18 and 29 years old in good health. Some clones in this sample may be carry-over from other donors' samples. The CDR3 runs from the conserved cysteine through the conserved F or W. Fields, in order: J gene, D gene, V gene, clone size, CDR3 DNA, CDR3 protein. D genes are given only for firm matches. For some rows the clone size is stated as once, few or many, or as a class when expanded; others skip it.

>TRBJ2-7|.|TRBV6-1|once
TGTGCCAGCAGTGCCAGCTACGAGCAGTACTTC
CASSASYEQYF
>TRBJ2-1|.|TRBV4-1|.
TGCGCCAGCAGCCAAGTAGGGGCAGCCCGGAGACTCAATGAGCAGTTCTTC
CASSQVGAARRLNEQFF
>TRBJ1-2|TRBD1|TRBV2|.
TGTGCCAGCGACAGGGATGGCTACACCTTC
CASDRDGYTF
>TRBJ2-7|.|TRBV30|.
TGTGCCTGGAATCGTGCTAGCCGGAGCGGCTACGAGCAGTACTTC
CAWNRASRSGYEQYF
>TRBJ2-1|TRBD2|TRBV28|.
TGTGCCAGCAGTTTTTTGGGGCTAGCGGGTACTGAGCAGTTCTTC
CASSFLGLAGTEQFF
>TRBJ2-1|.|TRBV9|few
TGTGCCAGCAGCGTAGTCCCGACTCCCAATGAGCAGTTCTTC
CASSVVPTPNEQFF
>TRBJ2-5|.|TRBV5-1|.
TGCGCCAGCCAGGAGCCCCAAGAGACCCAGTACTTC
CASQEPQETQYF
>TRBJ2-1|TRBD2|TRBV7-3|.
TGTGCCAGCAGCTCCCAGGGTAGCGGGAGTCCAGTCTTC
CASSSQGSGSPVF
>TRBJ2-7|.|TRBV27|.
TGTGCCAGCAGTGCCCTCAAGCGGGTCTCCTACGAGCAGTACTTC
CASSALKRVSYEQYF
>TRBJ2-1|.|TRBV2|.
TGTGCCAGCAGTTCATACAATGAGCAGTTCTTC
CASSSYNEQFF
>TRBJ2-5|TRBD2|TRBV11-2|.
TGTGCCAGCAGCTCCATGGGACTAGCGGGAGAGACCCAGTACTTC
CASSSMGLAGETQYF
>TRBJ2-7|.|TRBV5-1|.
TGCGCCAGCAGCTTGGCGGTTCACGGGAGTGGCAACGAGCAGTACTTC
CASSLAVHGSGNEQYF
>TRBJ1-2|TRBD1|TRBV5-4|.
TGTGCCAGCAGCCATCTGAAAACAGGGGACGTTTACTATGGCTACACCTTC
CASSHLKTGDVYYGYTF
>TRBJ1-2|.|TRBV19|.
TGTGCCAGTAGAAATCTAGACCGACAGTTTCGGGGCTACACCTTC
CASRNLDRQFRGYTF
>TRBJ2-1|.|TRBV2|.
TGTGCCAGCAGTGAGACTAGCTCCTACAATGAGCAGTTCTTC
CASSETSSYNEQFF
>TRBJ2-7|.|TRBV2|.
TGTGCCAGCAGTCCCGAAGGGGGTTATTACGAGCAGTACTTC
CASSPEGGYYEQYF
>TRBJ2-1|TRBD2|TRBV19|.
TGTGCCACCAGGACTAGCGGAGTTTACAATGAGCAGTTCTTC
CATRTSGVYNEQFF
>TRBJ1-1|.|TRBV6-1|once
TGTGCCAGCATCAGCGGGGGACTGAACACTGAAGCTTTCTTT
CASISGGLNTEAFF
>TRBJ1-1|.|TRBV7-3|.
TGTGCCAGCAGCTTAAGGGATGGGGCTGAAGCTTTCTTT
CASSLRDGAEAFF
>TRBJ1-4|TRBD1|TRBV28|.
TGTGCCAGCAGTCTGCAGGGGGCTGGTAATGAAAAACTGTTTTTT
CASSLQGAGNEKLFF
>TRBJ2-1|.|TRBV29-1|.
TGCAGCGTGGGCGGTTTAGCGAACAATGAGCAGTTCTTC
CSVGGLANNEQFF
>TRBJ1-2|.|TRBV6-1|.
TGTGCCAGCAAAATGGACAGTTATTATGGCTACACCTTC
CASKMDSYYGYTF
>TRBJ2-3|TRBD2|TRBV5-4|.
TGTGCCAGCAGCCTTAACCGGGACTACCTGACAGATACGCAGTATTTT
CASSLNRDYLTDTQYF